A selection of T cell receptor beta chains follows, all from one sample in a study of tumor-infiltrating lymphocytes in primary liver carcinoma. TCRdb re-derived calls from the multiplex PCR reads in MiXCR, one entry per CDR3 protein. The sample holds 150,000 to 200,000 distinct CDR3 sequences, less than 75% seen once. Sequenced material: peripheral blood. The receptors shown here come from a woman aged 60 to 75 with primary liver carcinoma and hepatitis B virus infection. The CDR3 runs from the conserved cysteine through the conserved F or W. Each record gives: V gene, J gene, clone size, D gene, CDR3 DNA, CDR3 protein. The D gene is left open where the match is weak. The size field is filled for only some rows; it gives once, few, many or a size class.

>TRBV29-1|TRBJ2-5|once|-
TGCAGTTTTGTAGGGGGGTCTGGTCCAGAGACCCAGTACTTC
CSFVGGSGPETQYF
>TRBV12-3/TRBV12-4|TRBJ2-1|-|-
TGTGCCAGCAGTCCTAGCGGAGGGACATATGAGCAGTTCTTC
CASSPSGGTYEQFF
>TRBV10-3|TRBJ1-1|few|TRBD1
TGTGCCATCAGTGGGACAGGGGACACTGAAGCTTTCTTT
CAISGTGDTEAFF
>TRBV6-5|TRBJ1-4|many|TRBD1
TGTGCCAGCAGTTATGCCGGGACAGGGCCTGAAAAACTGTTTTTT
CASSYAGTGPEKLFF
>TRBV6-5|TRBJ1-2|-|-
TGTGCCAGCAGCTCGAGAGGGTTCGGCCACACCTTC
CASSSRGFGHTF
>TRBV6-6|TRBJ2-2|once|-
TGTGCCAGCAGTTATTTGAGGCGGAACACAAGGGAGCTGTTTTTT
CASSYLRRNTRELFF
>TRBV5-1|TRBJ2-2|-|-
TGCGCCAGCAGCTTACCAGATCGACCAGGGACCGGGGAGCTGTTTTTT
CASSLPDRPGTGELFF
>TRBV11-3|TRBJ1-1|-|-
TGTGCCAGTAGCACCCTCCAGCGAACTCAAGCTTTCTTT
CASSTLQRTQAFF
>TRBV4-1|TRBJ2-1|-|-
TGCGCCAGAAGCCAAGAAGGTAGCCGAGCGAATAATGAGCAGTTCTTC
CARSQEGSRANNEQFF
>TRBV6-1|TRBJ2-5|many|TRBD2
TGTGCCAGCGCGGAAGCGCCGGGACTAGGGCAAGAGACCCAGTACTTC
CASAEAPGLGQETQYF
>TRBV4-2|TRBJ2-5|once|-
TGCGCCAGCAGCCCCGGAGAGGGGCTAGAAGAGACCCAGTACTTC
CASSPGEGLEETQYF
>TRBV11-2|TRBJ2-7|medium-sized|TRBD1
TGTGCCAGCATAAAATCCGGGACAGTGACTGGCGAGCAGTACTTC
CASIKSGTVTGEQYF
>TRBV28|TRBJ2-7|-|TRBD2
TGTGCCAGCAGTGAACCTAGCGGGAGGGTGTCCTACGAGCAGTGCTTC
CASSEPSGRVSYEQCF
>TRBV5-1|TRBJ2-1|-|-
TGCGCCAGCAGCTTGGAGTTTATCGGTGGTGAGCAGTTCTTC
CASSLEFIGGEQFF
>TRBV6-5|TRBJ1-4|once|-
TGTGCCAGCAGTAACCCCGGGACAACTAATGAAAAACTGTTTTTT
CASSNPGTTNEKLFF
>TRBV12-3/TRBV12-4|TRBJ2-7|-|-
TGTACCAGCAGTACGACTTGGGGCACCTTAACCTCCTACGAGCAGTACTTC
CTSSTTWGTLTSYEQYF
>TRBV5-1|TRBJ2-7|-|-
TGCGCCAGCAGCTCAAGCGGCGGCAAGCAGTACTTC
CASSSSGGKQYF
>TRBV2|TRBJ2-4|-|-
TGTGCCAGCAGTGACCAGGGGGCCAAAAACATTCAGTACTTC
CASSDQGAKNIQYF
>TRBV11-2|TRBJ2-5|-|-
TGTGCCAGAAGCGCTCCAGAGGTAAAGATCCAGTACTTC
CARSAPEVKIQYF
>TRBV2|TRBJ1-5|-|TRBD1
TGTGCAAGCAGCTGGACAGGGATTAATGGTCAGCCCCAGCATTTT
CASSWTGINGQPQHF
>TRBV12-3/TRBV12-4|TRBJ1-1|many|TRBD1
TGTGCCAGCAGTCCGACAGGGGGTTTGGGCACTGAAGCTTTCTTT
CASSPTGGLGTEAFF
>TRBV6-1|TRBJ2-1|many|-
TGTGCCAGCAGTGCCAGGACCTCGAGGATTAACAATGAGCAGTTCTTC
CASSARTSRINNEQFF
>TRBV11-2|TRBJ2-7|-|TRBD2
TGTGCCAGCAGCTGGGGGACTAGCGGGAGCCACGAGCAGTACTTC
CASSWGTSGSHEQYF
>TRBV11-2|TRBJ2-1|many|-
TGTGCCAGCAGCTTAGGGACCATCAATGAGCAGTTCTTC
CASSLGTINEQFF
>TRBV19|TRBJ1-5|-|-
TGTGCCAGTAGTATAGGGGGGTTCAATCAGCCCCAGCATTTT
CASSIGGFNQPQHF
>TRBV11-2|TRBJ2-1|-|-
TGTGCCAGCGGCCGAACGCATAGGACGGTACAGGTGGAGCAGTTCTTC
CASGRTHRTVQVEQFF
>TRBV29-1|TRBJ1-1|-|-
TGCAGCGTTGTTAGGAGATCTTCGGAAGGGGGGTCTAAAAACACTGAAGCTTTCTTT
CSVVRRSSEGGSKNTEAFF
>TRBV11-2|TRBJ2-2|-|-
TGTGCCAGCAGTCCCGACAGGGTCAATGCCGGGGGGCTGTTTTTT
CASSPDRVNAGGLFF
>TRBV11-2|TRBJ2-3|-|TRBD2
TGTGCCAGCAAGTGGACTAGCGGGAGTGGCACAGATACGCAGTATTTT
CASKWTSGSGTDTQYF
>TRBV18|TRBJ2-1|-|TRBD2
TGTGCCAGCTCACCCCAGGGTAGCGGGAGTTACAATGAGCAGTTCTTC
CASSPQGSGSYNEQFF
>TRBV5-4|TRBJ2-7|-|-
TGTGCCAGCAGCTTGGTTTCCGATTACGAGCAGTACTTC
CASSLVSDYEQYF
>TRBV6-5|TRBJ2-1|-|TRBD2
TGTGCCAGCAGTTTCGACTACCTAGCGGGCAATGAGCAGTTCTTC
CASSFDYLAGNEQFF
>TRBV14|TRBJ2-3|few|-
TGTGCCAGCAGCCAAGACCAAACAGGGTCGGGTACAGATACGCAGTATTTT
CASSQDQTGSGTDTQYF
>TRBV29-1|TRBJ2-7|many|TRBD2
TGCAGCGTTGTGGGGGGTACTAGCGGATATTACGAGCAGTACTTC
CSVVGGTSGYYEQYF
>TRBV10-3|TRBJ2-3|few|TRBD2
TGTGCCATCAGCGACGACTTAACCAGCGGGAGCACCAGGGATACGCAGTATTTT
CAISDDLTSGSTRDTQYF
>TRBV6-5|TRBJ1-1|many|-
TGTGCCAGCAGTTTCCAGGGAAGCACTGAAGCTTTCTTT
CASSFQGSTEAFF
>TRBV19|TRBJ2-3|-|TRBD2
TGTGCCAGTAGTCCCGGACTAGTGAGAAGCACAGATACGCAGTATTTT
CASSPGLVRSTDTQYF
>TRBV11-3|TRBJ2-1|many|TRBD2
TGTGCCAGCAGCGTAGCCGGTGCGGGAGGATGGAACAATGGGCAGTTCTTC
CASSVAGAGGWNNGQFF
>TRBV4-2|TRBJ2-7|-|-
TGTGCCAGCAGCCAAGATAACGGGGCCTCGAGCTACGAGCACTACTTC
CASSQDNGASSYEHYF
>TRBV5-1|TRBJ1-2|few|-
TGCGCCAGCAGCCAACAACTGACCGCGAACTATGGCTACACCTTC
CASSQQLTANYGYTF
>TRBV29-1|TRBJ2-7|-|-
TGCAGCGCCACGAGGAACACCACCTACGAGCAGTACTTC
CSATRNTTYEQYF
>TRBV20-1|TRBJ2-7|-|TRBD1
TGCAGTGCTAGCGGACAGGGGGCAAGGATCTCCTGCGAGCAGTACTTC
CSASGQGARISCEQYF
>TRBV7-9|TRBJ2-1|-|TRBD2
TGTGCCAGCAGCTTAGATTTCCTACTAGCGGGGAGCTCCTACAATGAGCAGTTCTTC
CASSLDFLLAGSSYNEQFF
>TRBV6-6|TRBJ1-2|many|TRBD1
TGTGCCAGCAGTTACTCGGGACAGGCGTCGGGCTACACCTTC
CASSYSGQASGYTF
>TRBV10-2|TRBJ1-2|-|TRBD1
TGCGTCAGCAGTTACGACAGCCAGGGGGGCTACACGTTC
CVSSYDSQGGYTF
>TRBV20-1|TRBJ2-1|-|TRBD2
TGCAGTGCCGATATGGGAGGTCTACTAGCGGAGTCCTACAATGAGCAGTTCTTC
CSADMGGLLAESYNEQFF
>TRBV6-1|TRBJ1-5|many|TRBD1
TGTGCCAGCACGGGACAGGATAATCAGCCCCAGCATTTT
CASTGQDNQPQHF
>TRBV28|TRBJ1-2|-|-
TGTGCCAGCAAACCTTTCAGGGGCCCTCAACTCTATGGCTACACCTTC
CASKPFRGPQLYGYTF
>TRBV12-3/TRBV12-4|TRBJ1-2|few|-
TGTGTCAGCAGTTTTAGTCAGGCGGGGGCGTTGAACTATGGCTACACCTTC
CVSSFSQAGALNYGYTF
>TRBV4-1|TRBJ2-1|-|-
TGTGCCAGCAGCCAAGAATTGGGCAGGGGCTCCTACAATGAGCAGTTCTTC
CASSQELGRGSYNEQFF
>TRBV29-1|TRBJ1-2|-|-
TGCATCGTTGTCCCGGGACGTAACTATGGCTACACCTTC
CIVVPGRNYGYTF